This T cell receptor (beta chain) is from a study of PD-L1 blockade in urothelial cancer. The germline gives CDR1 SGDLS, CDR2 YYNGEE. The CDR3 consists of 15 residues. Trimming stripped 0 bases from V and 4 bases from J, with 10 bases between. Generated by immunoSEQ multiplex PCR, the TCRdb table keeps only in-frame clones and is missing some. The table records some 49,000 clones, 70% to 90% of them present only once. The sequences come from PBMCs, collected around atezolizumab (anti-PD-L1) treatment. The V and J genes are TRBV9 and TRBJ1-4; no reliable D call. The TCR comes from a man aged 60-69 years with urothelial cancer. In DNA, the CDR3 is TGTGCCAGCAGCGTAGGAGGGCGGCGTAATGAAAAACTGTTTTTT. It translates to CASSVGGRRNEKLFF.